The 11 T cell receptor beta chains in this list originate from one sample, sequenced in a study of regulatory and conventional T cells in RAG deficiency. Profiled with immunoSEQ multiplex PCR; TCRdb holds only in-frame clones, not every one. This table holds about 5,500 clones, 85% to 95% found once. The sequenced material came from CD8+ T cells sorted from blood. The receptors derive from a human donor with RAG deficiency presenting as severe combined immunodeficiency.

The CDR3 region has the DNA TGTGCCAGCAGTTACTCGGCAAGCGGGAGTGCCCACGAGCAGTACTTC. Amino acid sequence: CASSYSASGSAHEQYF. The chain has TRBV6-5 and TRBJ2-7; TRBD2 matches at 8 bases. Looked up from germline, CDR1 is MNHEY and CDR2 is SVGAGI. With 0 bases clipped from V and 5 bases from J, the junction kept 9 bases outside the gene matches. This CDR3 is 16 amino acids long.

The chain combines TRBV15 with TRBJ2-6; D might be TRBD1 or TRBD2, each matching 6 bases. The CDR3 is 18 amino acids. V was pared by 5 bases and J by 4 bases, with 21 bases between. CDR1 and CDR2 (germline): LNHNV, YYDKDF (reference sequence). This CDR3 is CATSRGLSGAGGANVLTF. The CDR3 DNA reads TGTGCCACCAGCCGAGGGCTTTCGGGGGCGGGAGGGGCCAACGTCCTGACTTTC.

This chain links TRBV9 with TRBJ2-3; D not certain. CDR1 is SGDLS, CDR2 YYNGEE, per germline. V lost 0 bases and J 6 bases, leaving 8 bases between the germline ends. The CDR3 extends over 13 amino acids. The CDR3, as DNA: TGTGCCAGCAGCGTAGGGGGTGGGGATACGCAGTATTTT. It specifies CASSVGGGDTQYF.

The chain employs TRBV7-6 and TRBJ2-3; D tentatively reads TRBD1 or TRBD2 (5 bases each). The CDR3 covers 15 residues. V was clipped by 1 base and J by 2 bases, with 10 bases between them. Germline values: CDR1 SGHVS, CDR2 FNYEAQ. The CDR3 region is CASSLVGGYTDTQYF. The CDR3 bases are TGTGCCAGCAGCTTAGTTGGGGGTTACACAGATACGCAGTATTTT.

The chain joins TRBV19 to TRBJ2-3; 11 positions agree with TRBD1. The CDR3 covers 15 residues. Germline loops: CDR1 LNHDA, CDR2 SQIVND (reference sequence). V shed 4 bases and J 5 bases; nucleotides not matched to a gene: 5. CDR3 DNA sequence: TGTGCCAGTAGTACCGGGACAGGGGGACGAGATACGCAGTATTTT. Translation: CASSTGTGGRDTQYF.

The chain uses TRBV9 and TRBJ2-5; 10 bases are a match to TRBD2. Germline CDR1 reads SGDLS; CDR2 reads YYNGEE. Trimming at V came to 0 bases and at J to 4 bases, leaving 0 bases not matched to a gene. The CDR3 runs to 14 residues. CDR3 amino acids: CASSVGLAGETQYF. The CDR3, as DNA: TGTGCCAGCAGCGTAGGACTAGCGGGAGAGACCCAGTACTTC.

The CDR3 nucleotides are TGTGCCAGCAGTTTAGGGGGCCGGAACACTGAAGCTTTCTTT. Translating gives CASSLGGRNTEAFF. The V and J genes are TRBV27 and TRBJ1-1; D is possibly TRBD1 (6 bases). V was trimmed by 2 bases and J by 1 base, leaving 8 bases between them. This CDR3 comprises 14 residues. Germline V gene lookup returns CDR1 MNHEY and CDR2 SMNVEV (reference sequence).

The chain links TRBV19 to TRBJ2-2; 9 nucleotides align to TRBD2. CDR1 and CDR2 (germline): LNHDA, SQIVND (reference sequence). The CDR3 is 15 residues long. With V trimmed by 6 bases and J by 7 bases, 9 bases remained unmatched. The CDR3 DNA reads TGTGCCAGTAGGGCGGGAGGGACAAGAGACGGGGAGCTGTTTTTT. This codes for CASRAGGTRDGELFF.

The chain couples TRBV4-3 to TRBJ2-1, with D maybe TRBD1 (7 bases). Germline V gene sequence: CDR1 LGHNA, CDR2 YSLEER. This CDR3 is built from 17 residues. The V end was cut by 0 bases, the J end by 1 base, with 13 bases between. CDR3 coding DNA: TGCGCCAGCAGCCAAGAGCCTGCAGGGGGGTCCTACAATGAGCAGTTCTTC. Translating it yields CASSQEPAGGSYNEQFF.

The rearrangement joins TRBV19 to TRBJ2-1; D is unclear. The V and J ends lost 3 bases and 1 base respectively, with 4 bases between them. Germline loops: CDR1 LNHDA, CDR2 SQIVND (reference sequence). CDR3 length: 13 residues. The CDR3 is CASSMTSYNEQFF. As DNA, the CDR3 is TGTGCCAGTAGTATGACATCCTACAATGAGCAGTTCTTC.

The genes are TRBV9 and TRBJ2-5; 9 positions agree with TRBD2. This CDR3 is 15 amino acids long. Germline lookup yields CDR1 SGDLS and CDR2 YYNGEE. V shed 2 bases and J 4 bases; nucleotides not matched to a gene: 6. As DNA, the CDR3 is TGTGCCAGCAGCGTCGGCGGGAGGGCCGGAGAGACCCAGTACTTC. Translating gives CASSVGGRAGETQYF.